One and the same sample provided the 7 T cell receptor beta chains below, sequenced in a study of T cell responses to AZD1222 COVID-19 vaccine. Assay used: immunoSEQ multiplex PCR; TCRdb lists only in-frame clones, some missing. The sample lists 70,000 to 95,000 clones, 70% to 90% occurring once. Sequenced here: peripheral blood, sampled on day 0 of MenACWY control vaccination. These receptors originate from an adult in good health.

This clone has just a few counts. This sequence joins TRBV10-3 and TRBJ1-2, with D perhaps matching TRBD1 (5 bases). CDR1 and CDR2 from the germline V gene are ENHRY and SYGVKD. CDR3 length equals 15 residues. V was pared by 3 bases and J by 7 bases, with 18 bases between. As DNA, the CDR3 is TGTGCCATCAGTGAAGGCCCGGGGCGTTTCTCTGGCTACACCTTC. Translation gives CAISEGPGRFSGYTF.

The chain combines TRBV27 with TRBJ2-5; possibly TRBD1 for D (5 bases). Trimming left V 3 bases short and J 5 bases short, with 13 bases between. Germline V lookup: CDR1 MNHEY, CDR2 SMNVEV (reference sequence). The CDR3 is 14 amino acids. The CDR3 nucleotides are TGTGCCAGCAGTTTTAGCCTGGGGCGGGAGACCCAGTACTTC. Translation: CASSFSLGRETQYF.

V is TRBV11-2 and J is TRBJ2-2; 8 bases are shared with TRBD1. Germline CDR1 reads SGHAT; CDR2 reads FQNNGV. V lost 1 base, J lost 6 bases, and 4 bases stayed unmatched. This CDR3 is built from 15 residues. CDR3 sequence: CASSLGQGAPGELFF. As DNA, the CDR3 is TGTGCCAGCAGCTTAGGTCAGGGGGCCCCCGGGGAGCTGTTTTTT.

This chain links TRBV24-1 with TRBJ1-2; the D is unclear. This CDR3 comprises 12 residues. V dropped 4 bases and J dropped 4 bases, with 6 bases sitting between them. Per germline, CDR1 KGHDR and CDR2 SFDVKD. The CDR3 nucleotides are TGTGCCACCAGTGAGGGGTCCTATGGCTACACCTTC. Translation gives CATSEGSYGYTF.

The genes are TRBV12-3 or TRBV12-4 and TRBJ2-7, with TRBD2 identical over 10 bases. The CDR3 sequence is 13 residues long. The J segment lost 4 bases and the V segment lost 9 bases, leaving 6 bases of the junction unmatched. As DNA, the CDR3 is TGTGCCAGTCGTAGAGCGGGAGGGTACGAGCAGTACTTC. Its protein is CASRRAGGYEQYF.

The gene calls are TRBV5-1 and TRBJ2-3; 9 bases match TRBD1. CDR1 and CDR2 (germline): SGHRS, YFSETQ. The CDR3 sequence is 15 residues long. Trimming took 0 bases from V and 7 from J; bases not matched to a gene: 6. The CDR3 is CASSLVGTGLHTQYF. CDR3 nucleotides: TGCGCCAGCAGCTTGGTTGGGACAGGGCTGCATACGCAGTATTTT. Together with reference TRBV5-1 and TRBJ2-3, the CDR3 gives the full variable domain: KAGVTQTPRYLIKTRGQQVTLSCSPISGHRSVSWYQQTPGQGLQFLFEYFSETQRNKGNFPGRFSGRQFSNSRSEMNVSTLELGDSALYLCASSLVGTGLHTQYFGPGTRLTVL.

The J gene is TRBJ1-2, the V gene TRBV12-5; TRBD1 aligns across 10 bases. The CDR3 has 13 amino acids. Germline CDR1 reads LGHNT; CDR2 reads FRNRAP. Trimming at V came to 7 bases and at J to 8 bases, leaving 7 bases not matched to a gene. As DNA, the CDR3 is TGTGCTAGTGTCGTGACAGGGGGCGGCGGCTACACCTTC. This codes for CASVVTGGGGYTF.